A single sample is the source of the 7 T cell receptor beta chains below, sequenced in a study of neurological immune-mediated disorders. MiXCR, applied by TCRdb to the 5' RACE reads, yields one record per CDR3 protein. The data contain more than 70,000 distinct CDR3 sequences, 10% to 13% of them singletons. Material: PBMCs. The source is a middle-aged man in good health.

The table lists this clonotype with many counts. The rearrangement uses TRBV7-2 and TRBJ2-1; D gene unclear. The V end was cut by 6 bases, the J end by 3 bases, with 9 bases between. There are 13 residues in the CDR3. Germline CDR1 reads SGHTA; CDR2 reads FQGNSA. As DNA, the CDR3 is TGTGCCAGCAGTACTAACTTCTACAATGAGCAGTTCTTC. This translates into CASSTNFYNEQFF. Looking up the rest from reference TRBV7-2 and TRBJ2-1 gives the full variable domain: GAGVSQSPSNKVTEKGKDVELRCDPISGHTALYWYRQSLGQGLEFLIYFQGNSAPDKSGLPSDRFSAERTGGSVSTLTIQRTQQEDSAVYLCASSTNFYNEQFFGPGTRLTVL.

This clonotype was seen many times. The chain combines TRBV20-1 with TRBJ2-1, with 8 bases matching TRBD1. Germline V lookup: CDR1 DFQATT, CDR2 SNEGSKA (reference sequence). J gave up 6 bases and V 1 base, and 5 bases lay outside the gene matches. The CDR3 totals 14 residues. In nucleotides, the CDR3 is TGCAGTGCTAGAGTGGCAGGGGGCTCCAATGAGCAGTTCTTC. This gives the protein CSARVAGGSNEQFF.

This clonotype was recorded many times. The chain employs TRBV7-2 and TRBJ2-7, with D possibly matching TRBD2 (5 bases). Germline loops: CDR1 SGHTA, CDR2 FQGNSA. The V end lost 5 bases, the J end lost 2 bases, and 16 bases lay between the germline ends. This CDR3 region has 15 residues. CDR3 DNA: TGTGCCAGCAGCCCCTCTGCGGGTCCAGCCTACGAGCAGTACTTC. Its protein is CASSPSAGPAYEQYF.

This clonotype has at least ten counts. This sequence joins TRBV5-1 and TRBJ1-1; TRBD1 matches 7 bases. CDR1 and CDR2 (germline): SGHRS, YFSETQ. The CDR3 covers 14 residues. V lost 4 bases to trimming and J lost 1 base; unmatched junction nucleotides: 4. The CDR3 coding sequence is TGCGCCAGCAGCCGCGGGACAGAGAACACTGAAGCTTTCTTT. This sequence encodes CASSRGTENTEAFF.

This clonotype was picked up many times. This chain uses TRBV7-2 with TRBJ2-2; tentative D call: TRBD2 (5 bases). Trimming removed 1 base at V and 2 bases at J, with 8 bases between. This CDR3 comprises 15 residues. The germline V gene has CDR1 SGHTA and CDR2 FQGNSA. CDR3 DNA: TGTGCCAGCAGCTTAGTAACGGGAAACACCGGGGAGCTGTTTTTT. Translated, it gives CASSLVTGNTGELFF.

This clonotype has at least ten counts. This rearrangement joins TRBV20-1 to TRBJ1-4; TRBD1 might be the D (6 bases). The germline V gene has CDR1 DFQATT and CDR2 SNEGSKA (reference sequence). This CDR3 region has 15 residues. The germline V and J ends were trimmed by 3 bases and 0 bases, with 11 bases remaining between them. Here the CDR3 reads CSARGGDTTNEKLFF. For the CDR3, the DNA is TGCAGTGCTAGGGGGGGCGATACAACTAATGAAAAACTGTTTTTT.

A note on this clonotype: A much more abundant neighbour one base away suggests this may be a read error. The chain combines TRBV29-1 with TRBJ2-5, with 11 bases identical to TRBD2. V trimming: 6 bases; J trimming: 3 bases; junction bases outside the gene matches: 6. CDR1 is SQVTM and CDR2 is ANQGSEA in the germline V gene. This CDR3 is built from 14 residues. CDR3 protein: CSVAGTSGEETQYF. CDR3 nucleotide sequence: TGCAGCGTCGCCGGGACTAGCGGCGAAGAGACCCAGTACTTC. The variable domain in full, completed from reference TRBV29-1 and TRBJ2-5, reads SAVISQKPSRDICQRGTSLTIQCQVDSQVTMMFWYRQQPGQSLTLIATANQGSEATYESGFVIDKFPISRPNLTFSTLTVSNMSPEDSSIYLCSVAGTSGEETQYFGPGTRLLVL.